The clone carrying this T cell receptor (beta chain) has ten or more counts. The antigen remains unidentified. The entry originates in a study of regulatory T cells in long-lasting Graves disease. Points from the study as a whole: New patients shared around 1,000 public clonotypes, and persistent patients shared more, with under 3,500.

Arm-PCR of CDR3 regions with iRepertoire HTBI primers generated TCR beta libraries. TCRdb redid the calling of the multiplex PCR reads with MiXCR, one entry per CDR3 protein. This table holds about 330,000 distinct CDR3 sequences, around 15% found once. Time point defined: newly diagnosed GD, antithyroid drugs for less than 3 months. Generation of the TCR library employed RNA extracted from PBMCs. An endocrinology unit in Xi'an, China, supplied the patients. The germline CDR1 and CDR2 sequences are LGHDT and YNNKEL (reference sequence). The CDR3 contains 14 residues. V was shortened by 1 base and J by 2 bases, with 5 bases between the two germline ends. These records were also assigned to another study, of T cells in Graves' hyperthyroidism and ophthalmopathy. This second report adds: In the first-round RT-PCR of the TCR CDR3, the HTBI primer set was used.

The gene calls are TRBV3-1 and TRBJ2-2; D call uncertain. The specimen was peripheral blood mononuclear cells (PBMCs), collected at new diagnosis, from a patient treated with antithyroid drugs. The TCR was taken from a woman in her late teens or twenties with Graves disease. The CDR3 region is CASSQGPNTGELFF. For the CDR3, the DNA is TGTGCCAGCAGCCAAGGACCCAACACCGGGGAGCTGTTTTTT.